Listed here is a single T cell receptor (beta chain). Its antigen is currently not known. Base qualities are not provided; no much larger clone lies one nucleotide away. Every donor was a healthy Caucasian. The twin cohort consisted of three pairs of female monozygotic twins, all aged 18 to 29 years. The RNA used for TCR libraries was isolated from peripheral blood mononuclear cells. The data were taken from a study of identical twins listed by TCRdb under 2016. Background on the whole study: To test whether fetal clonotypes persist, the study used deep sequencing on TCR alpha and beta repertoires from monozygotic twins, unrelated adults of various ages, and cord blood. To rule out contamination, the twin experiments were replicated at different times with different library preparation protocols. Overall results and qualifications from the work: In beta out-of-frame sequences, excess twin sharing was weaker, because having fewer shared sequences lowered the signal-to-noise ratio. Compared with coincidental sharing between unrelated individuals, an excess of low generation-probability sequences was observed among out-of-frame TCR alpha sequences shared between twins. Zero-insertion analyses could be partly confounded by invariant T cells such as MAIT and iNKT, though diverse VJ usage argued against such confounding for most clonotypes. Recombination models systematically underestimated out-of-frame TCR alpha sharing in monozygotic twins but agreed with sharing between unrelated individuals. Abundant cord blood beta clonotypes had fewer insertions, young adult naive repertoires showed a similar but weaker trend, and memory repertoires showed no such trend. Because the same donors could not be followed over many years, the conclusions relied on cross-sectional statistical analysis.

V sheds 0 bases and J sheds 6 bases, leaving 17 bases between their ends. From cysteine to phenylalanine, the CDR3 is 15 amino acids long. Solely the CDR3 DNA is kept, with 45 bases framed from the first base. CDR1 and CDR2 are drawn from the germline V gene (reference sequence): GTSNPN, SVGIG. The library relied on 5' RACE. TCRdb shows the sequencer as Illumina HiSeq 2000. A universal primer binding site was added through template switching, and the final cDNA carried a unique molecular identifier so that TCR cDNA molecules could be counted accurately. Specific primers in the conserved constant-segment region were used to synthesize first-strand cDNA for the TCR alpha and beta chains. Each cDNA library was double barcoded, with a SMART-Mk sample barcode plus Illumina barcodes, to control for contamination. Two successive PCR steps introduced TruSeq adapter sequences along with Illumina sample barcodes. The Illumina HiSeq platform was used with custom primers to sequence TCR alpha and beta cDNA libraries. Processing in the source paper ran as follows. MiGEC was used to process raw reads and extract unique molecular identifiers, and MiXCR was used to find CDR3 positions. Recombination models were inferred per individual with the repgenHMM and IGoR tools using an EM algorithm. The tcR package in R was used for shared clonotype analysis, with sharing normalized by the product of cloneset sizes. To study raw recombination free of thymic and clonal selection effects, out-of-frame nonproductive sequences were analyzed. The raw public reads went through TCRdb reprocessing: fastp at Q25, MiXCR clone calling, in-frame beta chains kept. CDR3 protein duplicates are merged, each entry listing the most common genes and DNA. It is TCRdb's table, rather than the study itself, that gives the V and J calls and clone size. The sample table holds about 730,000 distinct CDR3 sequences, of which less than 25% were seen once. The ten largest account for about 4.3% of the sample.

These records were also assigned to another study, of T cells expressing NK-cell markers. According to the second study: Fewer than ten donors provided sorted CD3+CD56+NKG2C+, CD3+CD56+NKG2C- and CD3+CD56-NKG2C+ T-cell subsets, whose TCR beta-chain repertoires were profiled. Of the eight sequenced donors, seven were found to be HCMV-seropositive and one was found to be HCMV-seronegative. In several experiments an anti-gammadeltaTCR antibody was added to restrict sorting to alphabetaTCR-expressing T cells. In six donors, the dominant CD3+CD56+NKG2C+ clonotypes were found to rank among the top 10 CD8+ clonotypes and to make up about 1.0-7.0% of CD8+ T cells. Those dominant clonotypes were again the most abundant among CD3+CD56-NKG2C+ cells in a handful of donors, at about 25-60.1%. Whether the expanded NKG2C-expressing T cell clones were specific for HCMV antigens remained unclear. All eight donors whose samples were sequenced were randomly selected healthy volunteers, three of them men and five women. A commercial ELISA kit detecting HCMV-specific IgG in serum was used to determine HCMV serostatus. For roughly 6 donors, bulk peripheral blood T-cell repertoires were also sequenced from unsorted PBMC. MIGEC was used to demultiplex reads and group reads by UMI, and MiTCR was used to assemble and quantify clonotypes. To exclude erroneous sequences, only TCR cDNA sequences supported by at least two reads were retained. Downstream repertoire analysis used the tcR package, and clonotypes were matched across fractions by CDR3 nucleotide sequence plus V segment. VDJmatch was used to annotate antigen specificity against VDJdb, with one amino acid substitution in CDR3 permitted.

Sequenced sample: PBMCs. The chain is assembled from TRBV30 and TRBJ1-1, with the identity of the D gene unclear. The sequence came from a woman between 18 and 29 years old in good health. The CDR3 reads as follows: CAWSVLRITAAEAFF. Here is the DNA: TGTGCCTGGAGTGTACTAAGGATTACGGCGGCTGAAGCTTTCTTT. Reference TRBV30 and TRBJ1-1 proteins supply the regions before and after the CDR3; the full variable domain is: SQTIHQWPATLVQPVGSPLSLECTVEGTSNPNLYWYRQAAGRGLQLLFYSVGIGQISSEVPQNLSASRPQDRQFILSSKKLLLSDSGFYLCAWSVLRITAAEAFFGQGTRLTVV.